Each of the 30 T cell receptor beta chains below was sequenced from the same sample in a study of shared clonotypes between healthy human individuals. TCRdb's table, derived via immunoSEQ multiplex PCR, lists solely in-frame clones and lacks some. In the table there are about 480,000 clones, about four fifths of which are singletons. Material: PBMCs. All receptors derive from a woman aged 40-49 years in good health. Some clones in this sample may be carry-over from other donors' samples.

This chain connects TRBV7-3 to TRBJ2-1; tentative D call: TRBD1 (5 bases). CDR3 length: 13 amino acids. Germline CDR1 and CDR2: SGHTA and FQGTGA. The ends were cut back, 6 bases at V and 5 bases at J, with 11 bases in the middle. Here the CDR3 reads CASSLDSNNEQFF. CDR3 nucleotides: TGTGCCAGCAGTCTAGACAGCAACAATGAGCAGTTCTTC.

This clone was seen once. J is TRBJ2-3 and V is TRBV5-8; D is perhaps TRBD2 (6 bases). With 0 bases removed from V and 2 bases from J, the gap between germline ends came to 13 bases. Germline values: CDR1 SGHTS, CDR2 YDEGEE. CDR3 length equals 16 residues. Here the CDR3 reads CASSLGLAHYTDTQYF. In DNA, the CDR3 is TGTGCCAGCAGCTTGGGGCTAGCGCATTACACAGATACGCAGTATTTT. Filled out from reference TRBV5-8 and TRBJ2-3, the complete variable domain reads EAGVTQSPTHLIKTRGQQATLRCSPISGHTSVYWYQQALGLGLQFLLWYDEGEERNRGNFPPRFSGRQFPNYSSELNVNALELEDSALYLCASSLGLAHYTDTQYFGPGTRLTVL.

The chain employs TRBV15 and TRBJ2-2; no clear D. Germline assignment: CDR1 LNHNV and CDR2 YYDKDF (reference sequence). V lost 0 bases and J 4 bases, leaving 12 bases between the germline ends. This CDR3 has 16 amino acids. This chain's CDR3 is CATSRDAESSTGELFF. CDR3 bases: TGTGCCACCAGCAGAGATGCCGAGTCGAGCACCGGGGAGCTGTTTTTT. The full variable domain, completed using reference TRBV15 and TRBJ2-2, is DAMVIQNPRYQVTQFGKPVTLSCSQTLNHNVMYWYQQKSSQAPKLLFHYYDKDFNNEADTPDNFQSRRPNTSFCFLDIRSPGLGDTAMYLCATSRDAESSTGELFFGEGSRLTVL.

V and J are TRBV9 and TRBJ2-1; D perhaps matches TRBD2 (5 bases). CDR3 size: 15 residues. Germline CDR1 and CDR2: SGDLS and YYNGEE. V was trimmed by 4 bases and J by 4 bases, leaving 15 bases between them. In DNA form, the CDR3 reads TGTGCCAGCAGCTTCCCTAGGGAGCCGTACAATGAGCAGTTCTTC. This gives the protein CASSFPREPYNEQFF.

The chain combines TRBV21-1 with TRBJ2-7; no DNA check was done on the table's D call, TRBD1. TRBV21-1 is marked as a pseudogene. This CDR3 has 16 amino acids. The CDR3 nucleotides read TGTGCCAGCAGCAACATTCCTCGACAGTTAGTCTACGAGCAGTACTTC. It translates to CASSNIPRQLVYEQYF.

As to this clone: This specimen includes other DNA sequences encoding the same CDR3. The V call is TRBV20-1, the J call TRBJ2-7; D ambiguous. Germline V gene lookup returns CDR1 DFQATT and CDR2 SNEGSKA (reference sequence). The CDR3 is 10 residues long. V was clipped by 5 bases and J by 1 base, with 3 bases between them. The CDR3 protein is CSAESYEQYF. The CDR3 DNA sequence: TGCAGTGCTGAATCCTACGAGCAGTACTTC.

This chain links TRBV27 with TRBJ1-5, with D tentatively TRBD1 (5 bases). The CDR3 covers 14 residues. Between the trimmed V and J ends, which lost 3 bases and 5 bases, there was a span of 11 bases. The V gene's germline CDR1 is MNHEY and CDR2 SMNVEV (reference sequence). The CDR3 protein is CASSFVGGDQPQHF. In DNA form, the CDR3 reads TGTGCCAGCAGTTTTGTTGGGGGGGATCAGCCCCAGCATTTT.

The rearrangement links TRBV4-1 to TRBJ2-1, with 7 positions matching TRBD2. The CDR3 is 17 amino acids. V gave up 0 bases and J gave up 10 bases; unmatched junction bases: 15. The germline CDR1 and CDR2 sequences are MGHRA and YSYEKL. The DNA for the CDR3 is TGCGCCAGCAGCCAAGATCTGTGGGCGGGAGAGTTAGGGGAGCAGTTCTTC. Translation: CASSQDLWAGELGEQFF.

This clone came up many times. The same CDR3 arises from other DNA sequences in this sample as well. The V gene is TRBV11-2, the J gene TRBJ2-6, with 10 nucleotides matching TRBD1. This CDR3 is built from 18 residues. The V gene end was trimmed by 4 bases and the J gene end by 3 bases; junction bases not matched to a gene: 9. CDR1 and CDR2 from the germline V gene are SGHAT and FQNNGV. DNA of the CDR3: TGTGCCAGCAGCTCCGTCCGGGACAGGGGTTATGGGGCCAACGTCCTGACTTTC. Translating it yields CASSSVRDRGYGANVLTF.

The chain joins TRBV6-1 to TRBJ1-1, with D possibly matching TRBD1 (5 bases). Looked up from germline, CDR1 is MNHNS and CDR2 is SASEGT. The CDR3 sequence is 15 residues long. The V end was cut by 10 bases, the J end by 4 bases, with 22 bases between. The CDR3 loop reads CATFPQGGGITEAFF. In DNA, the CDR3 is TGTGCCACCTTCCCCCAGGGAGGTGGGATCACTGAAGCTTTCTTT.

This clone has more than one count but fewer than ten. The V gene is TRBV5-1, the J gene TRBJ1-1; no firm D call. CDR3 length: 15 residues. Germline V gene sequence: CDR1 SGHRS, CDR2 YFSETQ. Trimming took 1 base from V and 0 from J, leaving 10 bases between them. Written as DNA, the CDR3 is TGCGCCAGCAGCTTGTCGAATAATATGAACACTGAAGCTTTCTTT. This translates into CASSLSNNMNTEAFF.

This clone was observed at least ten times. The gene calls are TRBV11-2 and TRBJ2-3; 8 nucleotides align to TRBD2. With V trimmed by 5 bases and J by 2 bases, 3 bases remained unmatched. The CDR3 extends over 14 amino acids. CDR1 and CDR2 from the germline V gene are SGHAT and FQNNGV. CDR3 loop: CASSRGGTTDTQYF. CDR3 DNA: TGTGCCAGCAGCCGGGGGGGGACCACAGATACGCAGTATTTT.

The chain uses TRBV7-3 and TRBJ2-3; D possibly uses TRBD1 or TRBD2 (7 bases each). The CDR3 runs 16 residues. V was pared by 5 bases and J by 1 base, with 16 bases between. CDR1 SGHTA and CDR2 FQGTGA come from the germline V gene. CDR3 DNA sequence: TGTGCCAGCAGCACCCTACAGGGGAGGGGCACAGATACGCAGTATTTT. It translates to CASSTLQGRGTDTQYF. Complete variable domain (other parts from reference TRBV7-3 and TRBJ2-3): GAGVSQTPSNKVTEKGKYVELRCDPISGHTALYWYRQSLGQGPEFLIYFQGTGAADDSGLPNDRFFAVRPEGSVSTLKIQRTERGDSAVYLCASSTLQGRGTDTQYFGPGTRLTVL.

The rearrangement links TRBV15 to TRBJ2-7, with 8 bases fitting TRBD2. V shed 11 bases and J 7 bases; nucleotides not matched to a gene: 10. The germline gives CDR1 LNHNV, CDR2 YYDKDF (reference sequence). This CDR3 is 12 amino acids long. The DNA for the CDR3 is TGTGCCGGCGGGAGGTCTCAAGGTGAGCAGTACTTC. Residues: CAGGRSQGEQYF.

The chain joins TRBV7-9 to TRBJ2-2; D remains ambiguous. Trimming took off 3 bases at V and 7 bases at J, with 6 bases between the two ends. Germline assignment: CDR1 SEHNR and CDR2 FQNEAQ (reference sequence). This CDR3 comprises 12 residues. DNA of the CDR3: TGTGCCAGCAGCTTTGGTAGCGGGGAGCTGTTTTTT. Translation: CASSFGSGELFF.

This clone showed up just once. The rearrangement uses TRBV28 and TRBJ2-1; D may be TRBD2 (6 bases). Germline assignment: CDR1 MDHEN and CDR2 SYDVKM. The CDR3 extends over 14 amino acids. Trimming pared 6 bases from V and 2 bases from J, leaving 11 bases between. The chain's CDR3 is CASSLAPTYNEQFF. DNA for the CDR3: TGTGCCAGCAGCCTAGCGCCAACCTACAATGAGCAGTTCTTC.

The DNA for the CDR3 is TGTGCCAGCAGCCCAAAGGGGGGGTTCACAGATACGCAGTATTTT. This encodes CASSPKGGFTDTQYF. The gene calls are TRBV9 and TRBJ2-3; D perhaps matches TRBD2 (7 bases). V shed 4 bases and J shed 2 bases, with 14 bases lying between them. The CDR3 totals 15 residues. Germline lookup yields CDR1 SGDLS and CDR2 YYNGEE.

Comment on this clone: Other DNA sequences within the sample encode an identical CDR3. The chain carries TRBV5-1 and TRBJ2-5; D call uncertain. Trimming stripped 0 bases from V and 1 base from J, with 7 bases between. The V gene's germline CDR1 is SGHRS and CDR2 YFSETQ. There are 14 residues in the CDR3. CDR3 loop: CASSLAGRQETQYF. For the CDR3, the DNA is TGCGCCAGCAGCTTGGCCGGGCGCCAAGAGACCCAGTACTTC.

V and J are TRBV2 and TRBJ1-3; no reliable D call. This CDR3 is 13 amino acids long. CDR1 is SNHLY and CDR2 is FYNNEI in the germline V gene. Trimming stripped 3 bases from V and 5 bases from J, with 8 bases between. CDR3 in amino acids: CASSDPRRNTIYF. The CDR3 DNA is TGTGCCAGCAGTGATCCCCGTCGAAACACCATATATTTT.

This clone appeared a single time. The chain has TRBV10-3 and TRBJ1-1; a possible D gene is TRBD1 (5 bases). Germline V CDR1 and CDR2: ENHRY, SYGVKD. CDR3 length: 15 residues. The V end was cut by 0 bases, the J end by 7 bases, with 15 bases between. Written as DNA, the CDR3 is TGTGCCATCAGTGAGTCGTTTAGGGGCCCTGTTGAAGCTTTCTTT. Its protein product is CAISESFRGPVEAFF.

About this clone: At the DNA level, this CDR3 is encoded by other sequences in the same sample as well. The chain recombines TRBV9 with TRBJ2-3, with unresolved D. Germline V gene sequence: CDR1 SGDLS, CDR2 YYNGEE. V was cut by 3 bases and J by 1 base, with 6 bases left in between. CDR3 length: 13 amino acids. CDR3 amino acids: CASSAPGTDTQYF. The CDR3, as DNA: TGTGCCAGCAGCGCCCCCGGCACAGATACGCAGTATTTT.

The chain combines TRBV27 with TRBJ1-5; 7 positions agree with TRBD1. V trimming: 3 bases; J trimming: 7 bases; junction bases outside the gene matches: 3. CDR1 is MNHEY and CDR2 is SMNVEV in the germline V gene (reference sequence). This CDR3 region has 13 residues. Here the CDR3 reads CASSLTGKQPQHF. The CDR3 DNA reads as TGTGCCAGCAGTTTGACAGGGAAGCAGCCCCAGCATTTT.

The chain carries TRBV6-1 and TRBJ1-5; perhaps TRBD1 as D (5 bases). V lost 6 bases and J lost 0, with 12 bases in between. The CDR3 contains 15 residues. CDR1 is MNHNS and CDR2 is SASEGT in the germline V gene. The CDR3 sequence is CASSAGGYSNQPQHF. CDR3 DNA sequence: TGTGCCAGCAGCGCCGGGGGGTATAGCAATCAGCCCCAGCATTTT.

The chain has TRBV7-9 and TRBJ1-3; the D gene is possibly TRBD1 (5 bases). CDR3 length: 16 amino acids. From germline, CDR1 is SEHNR and CDR2 FQNEAQ (reference sequence). Trimming removed 1 base at V and 2 bases at J, with 12 bases between. Written as DNA, the CDR3 is TGTGCCAGCAGCTTAGGTCCGCTCAGGGCTGGAAACACCATATATTTT. It yields the protein CASSLGPLRAGNTIYF.

The CDR3 loop is CAIRGEGEQYF. CDR3 DNA: TGTGCCATCAGGGGGGAGGGCGAGCAGTACTTC. The chain uses TRBV10-3 and TRBJ2-7, with 7 bases identical to TRBD2. V lost 6 bases, J lost 6 bases, and 2 bases stayed unmatched. Germline values: CDR1 ENHRY, CDR2 SYGVKD. This CDR3 spans 11 amino acids.

This clone was picked up a small number of times. The genes are TRBV4-2 and TRBJ2-7; 12 bases line up with TRBD1. The V segment lost 3 bases and the J segment 4 bases; nucleotides outside the gene matches: 4. The germline CDR1 and CDR2 sequences are LGHNA and YNFKEQ. CDR3 length: 15 amino acids. This chain's CDR3 is CASSQGTGGPYEQYF. For the CDR3, the DNA is TGTGCCAGCAGCCAGGGGACAGGGGGCCCTTACGAGCAGTACTTC.

This clone was detected a few times. The chain combines TRBV5-1 with TRBJ2-5, with a possible D match to TRBD2 (6 bases). Germline V gene lookup returns CDR1 SGHRS and CDR2 YFSETQ. This CDR3 has 14 residues. The germline V and J ends were trimmed by 4 bases and 3 bases, with 13 bases remaining between them. The CDR3 region is CASSPQRGKETQYF. In DNA form, the CDR3 reads TGCGCCAGCAGCCCACAGCGCGGGAAAGAGACCCAGTACTTC.

The chain couples TRBV21-1 to TRBJ2-3; TRBD1, the table's D call, lacks a check against the DNA. TRBV21-1 is annotated as a pseudogene. The CDR3 runs to 15 residues. The CDR3 region is CASSKETGGGDTQYF. The CDR3 DNA reads as TGTGCCAGCAGCAAGGAGACAGGGGGAGGAGATACGCAGTATTTT.

In DNA form, the CDR3 reads TGCGCCAGCAGCCAAGACAGCCGGACAGGCTCCTACAATGAGCAGTTCTTC. Amino acids: CASSQDSRTGSYNEQFF. The chain carries TRBV4-1 and TRBJ2-1, with TRBD1 matching over 7 bases. The CDR3 covers 17 residues. V lost 0 bases, J lost 0 bases, and 5 bases stayed unmatched. Germline CDR1 MGHRA, CDR2 YSYEKL.

This chain links TRBV11-2 with TRBJ2-3; 9 nucleotides agree with TRBD2. From germline, CDR1 is SGHAT and CDR2 FQNNGV. CDR3 length: 16 amino acids. The ends lost 4 bases at V and 5 bases at J; junction bases unmatched: 10. CDR3 sequence: CASSSLSGSVVDTQYF. CDR3 bases: TGTGCCAGCAGCTCGCTTAGCGGGAGCGTGGTAGATACGCAGTATTTT.